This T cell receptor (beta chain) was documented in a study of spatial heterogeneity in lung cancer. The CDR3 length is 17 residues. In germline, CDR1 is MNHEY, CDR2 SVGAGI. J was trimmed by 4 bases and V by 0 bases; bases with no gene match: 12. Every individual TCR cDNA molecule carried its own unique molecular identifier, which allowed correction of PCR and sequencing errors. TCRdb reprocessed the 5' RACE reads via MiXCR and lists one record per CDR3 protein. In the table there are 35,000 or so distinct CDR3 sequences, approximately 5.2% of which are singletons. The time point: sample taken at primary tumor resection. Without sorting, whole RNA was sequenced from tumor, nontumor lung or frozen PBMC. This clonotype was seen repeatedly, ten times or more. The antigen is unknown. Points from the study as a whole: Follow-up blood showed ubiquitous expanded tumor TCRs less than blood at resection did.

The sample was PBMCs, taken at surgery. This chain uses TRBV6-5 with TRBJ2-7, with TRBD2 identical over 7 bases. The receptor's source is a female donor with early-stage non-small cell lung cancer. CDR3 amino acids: CASSYSTLGEGLYEQYF. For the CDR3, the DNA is TGTGCCAGCAGTTACTCTACTTTGGGGGAGGGCCTATACGAGCAGTACTTC.